The clone carrying this TCR beta chain was counted a single time. Antigen: not known. This record belongs to a study of immune evolution from preneoplasia to lung adenocarcinoma. General study findings and limits: Normal lung had highest clonality; later lesions appeared denser, more diverse.

Sequencing was performed with immunoSEQ multiplex PCR; in TCRdb, only in-frame clones are kept and a portion is missing. The table records some 6,100 clones, 84% of them present only once. H&E slides confirmed each diagnosis, reviewed by two pathologists independently. Premalignant or tumor cells were enriched by macro-dissection after pathologic assessment. Sequencing was carried out using FFPE lung adenocarcinoma in situ tissue. The sequence derives from a donor aged 70 or older with lung adenocarcinoma.

The CDR3 DNA is TGTGCCAGTAGTATTTCCCGGCAGCCCAGGGAGACCCAGTACTTC. Its translation is CASSISRQPRETQYF. This chain uses TRBV19 with TRBJ2-5; D call uncertain. Germline values: CDR1 LNHDA, CDR2 SQIVND (reference sequence). The CDR3 contains 15 residues. Trimming removed 3 bases at V and 5 bases at J, with 16 bases between.